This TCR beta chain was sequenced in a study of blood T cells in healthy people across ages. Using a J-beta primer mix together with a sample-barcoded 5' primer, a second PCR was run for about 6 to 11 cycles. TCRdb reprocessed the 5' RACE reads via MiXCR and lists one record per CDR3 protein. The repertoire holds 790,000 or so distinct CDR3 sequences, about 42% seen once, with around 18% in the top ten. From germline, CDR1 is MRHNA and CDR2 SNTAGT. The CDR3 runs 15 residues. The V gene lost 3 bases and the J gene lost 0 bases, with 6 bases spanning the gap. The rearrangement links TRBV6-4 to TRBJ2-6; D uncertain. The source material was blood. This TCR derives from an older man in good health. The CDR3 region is CASSEEYSGANVLTF. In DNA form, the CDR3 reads TGTGCCAGCAGTGAAGAGTACTCTGGGGCCAACGTCCTGACTTTC.